The clone carrying this TCR beta chain was seen repeatedly, ten times or more. Its antigen is currently unknown. The method for making cDNA was 5'RACE, and it used 10-nucleotide random UMIs. One entry per CDR3 protein, called by TCRdb with MiXCR from the 5' RACE reads. The profile shows around 66,000 distinct CDR3 sequences, under 5.5% of them singletons. V lost 7 bases, J lost 0 bases, and 7 bases stayed unmatched. Germline V lookup: CDR1 KGHDR, CDR2 SFDVKD. The CDR3 consists of 18 residues. The data derive from a study of neurological immune-mediated disorders. The study, taken as a whole, reports: A possible signature was seen in one related-CDR3 cluster, into which phylogenetic grouping placed the repertoires of 18 of 34 multiple sclerosis patients. Expansion of TCR clones was greatest in HTLV-1-associated myelopathy and smallest in multiple sclerosis, where it fell below that of healthy controls. Subjects shared no identical expanded-clone CDR3 amino acid sequences, suggesting private TCR-beta repertoires in all groups.

The gene calls are TRBV24-1 and TRBJ2-3; 15 nucleotides line up with TRBD2. Sample: PBMCs. The sequence derives from a woman aged 70-85 years with multiple sclerosis. DNA of the CDR3: TGTGCCACCAGCCCCGGGACTAGCGGGAGGACTAGCACAGATACGCAGTATTTT. Protein product: CATSPGTSGRTSTDTQYF.